This paragraph covers one TCR beta chain sequence. This sample is drawn from a study of blood T cell repertoires in COVID-19. Study-wide context: COVID-19 samples collected from the United States, Italy and Spain covered acute and convalescent phases. PBMCs, B-cell-depleted T cells, or T cells provided the cDNA or gDNA that made up the material.

V was clipped by 1 base and J by 5 bases, with 12 bases between them. CDR1 is GTSNPN and CDR2 is SVGIG in the germline V gene (reference sequence). This CDR3 is built from 13 residues. Authors' analysis steps: Scientists estimated how many nucleated cells there were by amplifying reference gene primers. TCRdb's table, derived via immunoSEQ multiplex PCR, lists solely in-frame clones and lacks some. V, J and clone size derive from that table, while D and trimming were established from the DNA sequence. The table includes 140,000 to 150,000 clones, around nine tenths detected once. Sequencing was performed on peripheral blood. This sequence originates from a woman aged 45-65 years with active or convalescent COVID-19. The chain has TRBV30 and TRBJ2-7; possibly TRBD1 for D (5 bases). CDR3 amino acids: CAWSAPGRHEQYF. Here the CDR3 DNA reads TGTGCCTGGAGTGCGCCAGGGCGCCACGAGCAGTACTTC.